This T cell receptor beta chain came from a study of blood T cell repertoires in COVID-19. Only in-frame clones appear in the TCRdb table, and some are missing; sequencing was by immunoSEQ multiplex PCR. This table holds about 100,000 clones, 70% to 90% found once. The CDR3 runs to 12 residues. Trimming cost V 3 bases and J 4 bases, with 5 bases left between them. Per germline, CDR1 SGHTA and CDR2 FQGNSA. This clone was recorded once. This rearrangement joins TRBV7-2 to TRBJ2-3; D ambiguous. The TCR originated in a man older than 75 with acute or convalescent COVID-19. Sequencing input: peripheral blood. DNA of the CDR3: TGTGCCAGCAGCTTGTTCGCAGATACGCAGTATTTT. Its translation is CASSLFADTQYF.